One T cell receptor (beta chain) is described in this entry. What it binds is not known. What was sequenced were expressed TCRB transcripts, since all of the isolated RNA had been reverse transcribed. Using immunoSEQ multiplex PCR, the repertoire was profiled, and TCRdb retains in-frame clones only, with some absent. This repertoire shows fewer than 350,000 clones, over 12% found once; its top ten account for 0.015%. The data originate from a study of beta chain features in type 1 diabetes. CD45RO/CCR7/CD25/CD127/CD95/CD27 separated CD4+ naive, central memory, regulatory and stem cell-like memory cells by sorting. The CDR3 has 15 amino acids. CDR1 and CDR2 (germline): SEHNR, FQNEAQ (reference sequence). J lost 9 bases, V lost 5 bases, and 13 bases had no gene match. General study points: Moderate but significant shortening of TCRB CDR3s was recorded in all four CD4+ subsets from Type 1 diabetes patients. The study left unresolved whether HLA type influences TCRB rearrangement. Equally in patients and controls, shorter templates might have been favored by PCR.

Sample: naive CD4+ T cells from blood. The source of this sequence is a man younger than 30 with type 1 diabetes. The chain links TRBV7-9 to TRBJ1-2; TRBD1 aligns across 9 bases. The CDR3 sequence is CASSPRTGESNRYTF. The CDR3 nucleotides are TGTGCCAGCAGCCCGCGGACAGGGGAAAGTAATCGCTACACCTTC.